This T cell receptor (beta chain) is drawn from a study of response to subunit inactivated influenza vaccine. TCRdb reprocessed the RT-PCR reads via MiXCR and lists one record per CDR3 protein. The profile shows 540,000 or so distinct CDR3 sequences, over 10% of them singletons. This CDR3 is built from 12 residues. Germline V gene lookup returns CDR1 SEHNR and CDR2 FQNEAQ (reference sequence). V was trimmed by 6 bases and J by 2 bases, leaving 7 bases between them. This sequence joins TRBV7-9 and TRBJ2-5; D call uncertain. This sample comprised PBMCs from blood, obtained roughly 47 days after vaccination. This clonotype was obtained from a man aged 50-60 years who received an inactivated influenza vaccine. In DNA form, the CDR3 reads TGTGCCAGCAGGTTGGAACAAGAGACCCAGTACTTC. Translation: CASRLEQETQYF.